This T cell receptor beta chain was found in a study of T cell responses to AZD1222 COVID-19 vaccine. Regarding the study as a whole: Repertoire sampling was restricted to post-peak T cell response timepoints. Two AZD1222 administrations were followed by greater Spike-specific TCR breadth and depth. In the spike-specific TCR repertoire, nearly half reportedly target unmutated variant regions. The donors showed a predominance of white British ancestry and of females, with possible underestimation of clonal diversity.

The V end lost 0 bases, the J end lost 5 bases, and 4 bases lay between the germline ends. CDR3 length equals 12 residues. In germline, CDR1 is SGHNT, CDR2 YYREEE (reference sequence). Assay: immunoSEQ multiplex PCR; the TCRdb copy retains only in-frame clones and omits some. Of 150,000 to 160,000 clones listed, 86% are singletons. This clone was observed a single time. Its specificity is unknown. This chain uses TRBV5-4 with TRBJ2-3, with D unclear. The sequence derives from an adult in good health. Specimen: peripheral blood, collected on day 0 of MenACWY control vaccination. The CDR3 bases are TGTGCCAGCAGCTTGGACGGAGATACGCAGTATTTT. This gives the protein CASSLDGDTQYF.